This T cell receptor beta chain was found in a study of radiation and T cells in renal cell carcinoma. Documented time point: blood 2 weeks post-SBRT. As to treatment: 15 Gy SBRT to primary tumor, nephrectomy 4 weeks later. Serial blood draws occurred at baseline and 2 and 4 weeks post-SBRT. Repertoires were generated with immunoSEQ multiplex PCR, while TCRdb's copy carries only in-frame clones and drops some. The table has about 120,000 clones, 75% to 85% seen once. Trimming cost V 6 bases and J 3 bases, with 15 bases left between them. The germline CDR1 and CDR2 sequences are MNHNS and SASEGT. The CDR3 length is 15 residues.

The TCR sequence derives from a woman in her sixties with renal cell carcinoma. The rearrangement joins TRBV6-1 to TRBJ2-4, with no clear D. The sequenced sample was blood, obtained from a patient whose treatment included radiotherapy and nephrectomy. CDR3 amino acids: CASRKQSSDKNIQYF. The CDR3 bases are TGTGCCAGCAGGAAACAGTCGAGTGACAAAAACATTCAGTACTTC.